The present T cell receptor beta chain was sequenced within a study of cytomegalovirus exposure and HLA in healthy donors. This CDR3 has 15 residues. Trimming pared 11 bases from V and 7 bases from J, leaving 21 bases between. The germline V gene encodes CDR1 MNHEY and CDR2 SMNVEV (reference sequence). PCR primers comprised 60 Vbeta and 13 Jbeta primers. The method was immunoSEQ multiplex PCR; TCRdb's version includes in-frame clones alone and lacks a portion of them. Here the sample spans about 98,000 clones, 75% to 85% being singletons. The TCR sequence derives from a man between 18 and 29 years old in good health and CMV-seropositive. The genes are TRBV27 and TRBJ1-6; no clear D. The sequenced sample consisted of PBMCs. CDR3: CASRSGGGRNSPLHF. The CDR3 bases are TGTGCCTCCAGGTCCGGCGGAGGACGGAATTCACCCCTCCACTTT.